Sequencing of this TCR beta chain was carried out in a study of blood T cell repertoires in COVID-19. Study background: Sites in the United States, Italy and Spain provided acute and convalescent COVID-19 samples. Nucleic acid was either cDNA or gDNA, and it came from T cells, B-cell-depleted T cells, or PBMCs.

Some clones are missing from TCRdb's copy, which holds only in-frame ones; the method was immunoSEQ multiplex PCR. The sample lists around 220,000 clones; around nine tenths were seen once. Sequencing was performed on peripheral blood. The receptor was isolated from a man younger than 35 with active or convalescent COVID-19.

The CDR3 spells CASSPQVAAGELFF. CDR3 DNA: TGTGCCAGCAGCCCACAAGTAGCGGCCGGGGAGCTGTTTTTT. J is TRBJ2-2 and V is TRBV13; tentative D call: TRBD2 (6 bases). Per germline, CDR1 PRHDT and CDR2 FYEKMQ (reference sequence). Trimming shortened V by 5 bases and J by 6 bases, and 13 bases separated the two germline ends. The length of the CDR3 is 14 residues. Variable domain in full (rest from reference TRBV13 and TRBJ2-2): AAGVIQSPRHLIKEKRETATLKCYPIPRHDTVYWYQQGPGQDPQFLISFYEKMQSDKGSIPDRFSAQQFSDYHSELNMSSLELGDSALYFCASSPQVAAGELFFGEGSRLTVL.